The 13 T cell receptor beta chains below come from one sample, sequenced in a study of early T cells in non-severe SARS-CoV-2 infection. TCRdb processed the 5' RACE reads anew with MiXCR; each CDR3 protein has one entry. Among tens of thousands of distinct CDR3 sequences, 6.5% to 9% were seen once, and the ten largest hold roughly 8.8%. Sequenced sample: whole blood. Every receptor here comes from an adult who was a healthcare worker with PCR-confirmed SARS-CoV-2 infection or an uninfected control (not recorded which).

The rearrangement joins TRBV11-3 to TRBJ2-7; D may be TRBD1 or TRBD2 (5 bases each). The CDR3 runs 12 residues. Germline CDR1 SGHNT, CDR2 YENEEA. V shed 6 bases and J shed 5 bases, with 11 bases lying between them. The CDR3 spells CASSGTEDEQYF. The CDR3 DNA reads TGTGCCAGCAGTGGGACGGAAGACGAGCAGTACTTC.

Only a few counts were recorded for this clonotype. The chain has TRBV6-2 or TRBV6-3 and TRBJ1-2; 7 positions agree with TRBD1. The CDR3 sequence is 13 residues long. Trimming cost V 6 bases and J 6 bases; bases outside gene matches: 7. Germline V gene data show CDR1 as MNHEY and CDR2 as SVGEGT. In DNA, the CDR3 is TGTGCCAGCAGCCTGACAGGGAATAATGGCTACACCTTC. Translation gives CASSLTGNNGYTF.

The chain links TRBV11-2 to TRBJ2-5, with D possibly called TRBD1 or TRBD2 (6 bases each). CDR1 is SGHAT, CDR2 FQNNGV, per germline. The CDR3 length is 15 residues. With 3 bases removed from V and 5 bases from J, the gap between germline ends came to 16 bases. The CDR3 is CASSFLTGAAETQYF. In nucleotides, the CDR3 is TGTGCCAGCAGCTTCCTGACGGGGGCCGCGGAGACCCAGTACTTC.

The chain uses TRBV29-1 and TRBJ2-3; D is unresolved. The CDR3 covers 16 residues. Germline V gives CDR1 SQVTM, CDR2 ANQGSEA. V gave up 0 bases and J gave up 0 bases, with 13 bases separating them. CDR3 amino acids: CSVEDAGSRSTDTQYF. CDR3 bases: TGCAGCGTTGAAGATGCCGGGTCCCGGAGCACAGATACGCAGTATTTT.

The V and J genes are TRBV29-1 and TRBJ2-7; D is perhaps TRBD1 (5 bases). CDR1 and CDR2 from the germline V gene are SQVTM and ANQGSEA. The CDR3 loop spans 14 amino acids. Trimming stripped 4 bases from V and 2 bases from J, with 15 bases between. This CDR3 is CSVAWQGRPYEQYF. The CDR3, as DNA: TGCAGCGTTGCGTGGCAGGGTCGTCCCTACGAGCAGTACTTC.

CDR3 sequence: CATSRERTGELFF. For the CDR3, the DNA is TGTGCCACCAGCAGAGAGAGGACCGGGGAGCTGTTTTTT. This chain links TRBV15 with TRBJ2-2; no clear D. The V end lost 0 bases, the J end lost 5 bases, and 4 bases lay between the germline ends. The CDR3 loop spans 13 amino acids. Per germline, CDR1 LNHNV and CDR2 YYDKDF (reference sequence).

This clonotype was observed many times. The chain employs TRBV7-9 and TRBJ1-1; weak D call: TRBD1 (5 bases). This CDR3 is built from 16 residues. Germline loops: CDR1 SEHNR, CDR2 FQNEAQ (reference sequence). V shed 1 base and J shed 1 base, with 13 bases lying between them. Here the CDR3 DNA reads TGTGCCAGCAGCTTAGATTCCGGGGCCAAGAACACTGAAGCTTTCTTT. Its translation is CASSLDSGAKNTEAFF.

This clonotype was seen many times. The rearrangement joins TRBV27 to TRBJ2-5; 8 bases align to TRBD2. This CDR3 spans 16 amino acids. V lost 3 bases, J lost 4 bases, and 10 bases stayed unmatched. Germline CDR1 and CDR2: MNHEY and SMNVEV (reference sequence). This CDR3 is CASSLFPGGGGETQYF. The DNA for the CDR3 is TGTGCCAGCAGTTTGTTCCCCGGGGGGGGAGGAGAGACCCAGTACTTC.

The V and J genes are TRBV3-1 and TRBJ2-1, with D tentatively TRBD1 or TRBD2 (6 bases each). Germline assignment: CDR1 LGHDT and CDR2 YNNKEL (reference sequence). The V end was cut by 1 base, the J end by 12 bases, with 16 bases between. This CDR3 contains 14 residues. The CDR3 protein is CASSQGDGGLRQFF. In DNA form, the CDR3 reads TGTGCCAGCAGCCAAGGGGACGGGGGCCTTAGGCAGTTCTTC.

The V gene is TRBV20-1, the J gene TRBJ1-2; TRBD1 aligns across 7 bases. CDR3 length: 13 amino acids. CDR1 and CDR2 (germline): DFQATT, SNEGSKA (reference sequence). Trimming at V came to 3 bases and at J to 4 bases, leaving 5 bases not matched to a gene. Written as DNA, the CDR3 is TGCAGTGCTAGTATAACAGGGGTCTATGGCTACACCTTC. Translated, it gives CSASITGVYGYTF.

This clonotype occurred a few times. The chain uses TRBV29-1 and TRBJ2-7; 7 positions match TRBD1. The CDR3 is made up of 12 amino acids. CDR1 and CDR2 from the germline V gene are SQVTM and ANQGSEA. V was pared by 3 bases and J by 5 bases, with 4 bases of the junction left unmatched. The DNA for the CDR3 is TGCAGCGTTGATACACAGGGGAACGAGCAGTACTTC. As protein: CSVDTQGNEQYF.

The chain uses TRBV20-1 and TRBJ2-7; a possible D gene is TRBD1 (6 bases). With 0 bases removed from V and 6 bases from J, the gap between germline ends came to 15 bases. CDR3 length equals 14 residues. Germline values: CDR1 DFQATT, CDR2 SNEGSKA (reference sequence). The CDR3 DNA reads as TGCAGTGCTAGAGACCCGACAGGAATGGGCGAGCAGTACTTC. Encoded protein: CSARDPTGMGEQYF.

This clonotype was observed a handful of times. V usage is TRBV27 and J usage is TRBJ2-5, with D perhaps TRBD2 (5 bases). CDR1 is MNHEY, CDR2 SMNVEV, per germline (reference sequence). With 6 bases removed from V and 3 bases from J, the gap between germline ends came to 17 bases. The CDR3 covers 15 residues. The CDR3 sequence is CASSSSGSGEETQYF. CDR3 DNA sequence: TGTGCCAGCAGCTCCTCGGGGAGCGGAGAAGAGACCCAGTACTTC.